This entry is about one T cell receptor beta chain. This sample is drawn from a study of cytomegalovirus exposure and HLA in healthy donors. Study-level background: Falling in the Caucasian-associated ancestry cluster were 65% to 90% of under 450 genotyped donors.

With 60 Vbeta and 13 Jbeta primers, the PCR was carried out. The assay was immunoSEQ multiplex PCR, and TCRdb's table has in-frame clones only and misses some. This table holds some 190,000 clones, around three quarters found once. The receptor was derived from a woman aged 25-40 years in good health and CMV-seronegative. The sequencing sample was made of PBMCs.

The CDR3 protein is CASSQDPGGQPQHF. The CDR3 DNA reads TGCGCCAGCAGCCAAGATCCAGGGGGACAGCCCCAGCATTTT. This chain connects TRBV4-1 to TRBJ1-5, with 7 bases fitting TRBD1. This CDR3 has 14 amino acids. Losses at the gene ends were 0 bases for V and 7 bases for J; bases not matched to a gene: 3. Germline CDR1 reads MGHRA; CDR2 reads YSYEKL.